One and the same sample provided the 7 T cell receptor beta chains below, sequenced in a study of CD8+CD57+ T cells in acquired aplastic anemia. TCR beta VDJ and CDR3 profiles were obtained from a genomic DNA template. One entry per CDR3 protein, called by TCRdb with MiXCR from the reads. The data contain some 150,000 distinct CDR3 sequences, about 40% of them singletons. The sample comprised sorted CD4+, CD8+, or CD8+CD57+ T cells (not recorded which) from PBMCs. The receptors derive from a human donor in good health, serving as a control.

The genes are TRBV7-9 and TRBJ1-2; D gene uncertain. In germline, CDR1 is SEHNR, CDR2 FQNEAQ (reference sequence). The germline V and J ends were trimmed by 6 bases and 5 bases, with 7 bases remaining between them. The CDR3 has 11 amino acids. CDR3 in DNA: TGTGCCAGCAGTACCACGTATGGCTACACCTTC. It specifies CASSTTYGYTF.

CDR3 nucleotide sequence: TGCGCCAGCAGCTTGGATCGACTAGCGGGGGGGTACAATGAGCAGTTCTTC. Protein: CASSLDRLAGGYNEQFF. The rearrangement links TRBV5-1 to TRBJ2-1; 14 positions agree with TRBD2. Germline values: CDR1 SGHRS, CDR2 YFSETQ. J lost 4 bases, V lost 0 bases, and 3 bases had no gene match. The CDR3 consists of 17 residues.

This clonotype was detected a few times. The CDR3 coding sequence is TGCGCCAGCAGCTTGGCCGGGATCGGCACAGATACGCAGTATTTT. This codes for CASSLAGIGTDTQYF. The chain couples TRBV5-1 to TRBJ2-3, with D maybe TRBD2 (5 bases). Trimming cost V 0 bases and J 1 base, with 9 bases left between them. Germline assignment: CDR1 SGHRS and CDR2 YFSETQ. CDR3 length: 15 amino acids. Variable domain in full (rest from reference TRBV5-1 and TRBJ2-3): KAGVTQTPRYLIKTRGQQVTLSCSPISGHRSVSWYQQTPGQGLQFLFEYFSETQRNKGNFPGRFSGRQFSNSRSEMNVSTLELGDSALYLCASSLAGIGTDTQYFGPGTRLTVL.

This clonotype was detected many times. V and J are TRBV6-1 and TRBJ2-7; 9 bases line up with TRBD2. The V and J ends lost 7 bases and 6 bases, in that order; junction bases with no gene match: 10. Germline V gives CDR1 MNHNS, CDR2 SASEGT. The CDR3 has 14 amino acids. The CDR3, as DNA: TGTGCCAGCAAGTTGGTAGCGGGAGTCCTCGAGCAGTACTTC. Protein: CASKLVAGVLEQYF.

There are a few counts of this clonotype. V is TRBV6-2 or TRBV6-3 and J is TRBJ2-3, with D perhaps matching TRBD2 (7 bases). This CDR3 has 13 residues. CDR1 MNHEY and CDR2 SVGEGT come from the germline V gene. Trimming shortened V by 5 bases and J by 11 bases, and 17 bases separated the two germline ends. The CDR3: CASSTGAPGGQYF. In nucleotides, the CDR3 is TGTGCCAGCAGTACGGGGGCCCCGGGGGGGCAGTATTTT.

This clonotype was detected ten times or more. This rearrangement joins TRBV7-6 to TRBJ2-7, with TRBD2 matching 8 bases. V was pared by 4 bases and J by 2 bases, with 10 bases of the junction left unmatched. The CDR3 extends over 16 amino acids. From germline, CDR1 is SGHVS and CDR2 FNYEAQ. CDR3 amino acids: CASSSFSGRAAYEQYF. As DNA, the CDR3 is TGTGCCAGCAGCTCATTCAGCGGGAGAGCCGCCTACGAGCAGTACTTC.

The V gene is TRBV7-9, the J gene TRBJ2-1; the match to TRBD2 covers 10 bases. This CDR3 has 16 residues. The V gene end was trimmed by 7 bases and the J gene end by 8 bases; junction bases not matched to a gene: 14. Germline CDR1 SEHNR, CDR2 FQNEAQ (reference sequence). CDR3 region: CASTSRRLAGDHEQFF. The DNA for the CDR3 is TGTGCCAGCACCTCCCGCAGGCTAGCGGGAGATCATGAGCAGTTCTTC.